The present entry profiles one T cell receptor (beta chain) with its context. This record comes from a study of blood T cell repertoires in COVID-19. Study at large: Acute and convalescent COVID-19 specimens originated in the United States, Italy and Spain. T cells, B-cell-depleted T cells, or PBMCs provided the cDNA or gDNA that served as material.

In the original workflow: Estimation of nucleated cell counts was performed using reference gene primer amplification. TCRdb's table, derived via immunoSEQ multiplex PCR, lists solely in-frame clones and lacks some. D and trimming come from the DNA, and the V and J calls and clone size come from that table. The data show approximately 250,000 clones, with roughly 86% seen just once and around 1.5% held by the top ten. CDR1 and CDR2 (germline): MGHDK, SYGVNS. This CDR3 has 13 amino acids. The V segment lost 3 bases and the J segment 6 bases; nucleotides outside the gene matches: 3. Sample: peripheral blood. V and J are TRBV25-1 and TRBJ1-1, with 8 bases identical to TRBD1. The source is a woman aged 55-69 years who had recovered from COVID-19. This CDR3 is CASSDRGRPEAFF. The CDR3 DNA is TGTGCCAGCAGTGACAGGGGGCGGCCTGAAGCTTTCTTT.